Listed below are T cell receptor beta chains from one sample, sequenced in a study of cytomegalovirus exposure and HLA in healthy donors. Method: immunoSEQ multiplex PCR; TCRdb's copy keeps in-frame clones and lacks some. The table lists 150,000 to 200,000 clones, 60% to 80% of them singletons. Sequenced material: PBMCs. Source of these receptors: a female donor in good health and CMV-seronegative. The CDR3 runs from the conserved cysteine through the conserved F or W. The D gene is left open where the match is weak. Clone size appears in some rows only: once, few, many, or a class for an expanded clone.

j_gene: TRBJ2-7
abundance: once
d_gene: TRBD1
v_gene: TRBV28
CDR3nt: TGTGCCAGCAGCTCCCCCGGGACAGGGGGCGCTTACGAGCAGTACTTC
CDR3aa: CASSSPGTGGAYEQYF

j_gene: TRBJ1-5
abundance: NA
d_gene: TRBD1
v_gene: TRBV28
CDR3nt: TGTGCCAGCACGGTTCGACAGGGTCAGAGCAATCAGCCCCAGCATTTT
CDR3aa: CASTVRQGQSNQPQHF

j_gene: TRBJ1-1
abundance: many
d_gene: NA
v_gene: TRBV4-3
CDR3nt: TGCGCCAGCAGCCCCTCGATGAGGCAGAACACTGAAGCTTTCTTT
CDR3aa: CASSPSMRQNTEAFF

j_gene: TRBJ1-5
abundance: NA
d_gene: TRBD1
v_gene: TRBV28
CDR3nt: TGTGCCAGCAGGCCACAGGGGAACAATCAGCCCCAGCATTTT
CDR3aa: CASRPQGNNQPQHF

j_gene: TRBJ1-1
abundance: few
d_gene: NA
v_gene: TRBV30
CDR3nt: TGTGCCTGGAGTGTACAGGGCACTGAAGCTTTCTTT
CDR3aa: CAWSVQGTEAFF

j_gene: TRBJ1-2
abundance: NA
d_gene: NA
v_gene: TRBV19
CDR3nt: TGTGCCAGTAGCTTGGACAGAGTGAACTATGGCTACACCTTC
CDR3aa: CASSLDRVNYGYTF

j_gene: TRBJ2-5
abundance: NA
d_gene: TRBD2
v_gene: TRBV28
CDR3nt: TGTGCCAGCAGTCCAGGCGGGACTAGCGGGGCTTTTGAGACCCAGTACTTC
CDR3aa: CASSPGGTSGAFETQYF

j_gene: TRBJ1-2
abundance: NA
d_gene: TRBD1
v_gene: TRBV28
CDR3nt: TGTGCCAGCAGTATTGACAGGGGGCTATATGGCTACACCTTC
CDR3aa: CASSIDRGLYGYTF

j_gene: TRBJ2-3
abundance: once
d_gene: TRBD2
v_gene: TRBV19
CDR3nt: TGTGCCAGTAGTGGAAGCGGGGGGCGCACAGATACGCAGTATTTT
CDR3aa: CASSGSGGRTDTQYF

j_gene: TRBJ2-2
abundance: NA
d_gene: NA
v_gene: TRBV13
CDR3nt: TGTGCCAGCAGCTTAAGGACTCCTTACGGGGAGCTGTTTTTT
CDR3aa: CASSLRTPYGELFF

j_gene: TRBJ2-3
abundance: few
d_gene: NA
v_gene: TRBV4-2
CDR3nt: TGTGCCAGCAGCCAGGACTACCAGCAGTATTTT
CDR3aa: CASSQDYQQYF

j_gene: TRBJ2-5
abundance: NA
d_gene: TRBD1
v_gene: TRBV19
CDR3nt: TGTGCCAGTAGTCAGGACAGGTGGGGCGCGGCCCAGTACTTC
CDR3aa: CASSQDRWGAAQYF

j_gene: TRBJ2-6
abundance: NA
d_gene: NA
v_gene: TRBV6-5
CDR3nt: TGTGCCAGCAGTTCTGACAGGCCCTCTGGGGCCAACGTCCTGACTTTC
CDR3aa: CASSSDRPSGANVLTF

j_gene: TRBJ1-2
abundance: NA
d_gene: NA
v_gene: TRBV5-4
CDR3nt: TGTGCCAGCAGCTTCGATCGCGGCCAGGGTTATGGCTACACCTTC
CDR3aa: CASSFDRGQGYGYTF

j_gene: TRBJ1-2
abundance: NA
d_gene: NA
v_gene: TRBV6-1
CDR3nt: TGTGCCAGCAGGGGGGGGTCTTCTAACTATGGCTACACCTTC
CDR3aa: CASRGGSSNYGYTF

j_gene: TRBJ1-1
abundance: NA
d_gene: NA
v_gene: TRBV5-1
CDR3nt: TGCGCCAGCAGCCGGACGACAGCGAACACTGAAGCTTTCTTT
CDR3aa: CASSRTTANTEAFF

j_gene: TRBJ2-1
abundance: NA
d_gene: TRBD2
v_gene: TRBV5-1
CDR3nt: TGCGCCAGCAGCTTGGTCGGGGGGGGCTCCTACAATGAGCAGTTCTTC
CDR3aa: CASSLVGGGSYNEQFF

j_gene: TRBJ2-7
abundance: NA
d_gene: TRBD2
v_gene: TRBV5-1
CDR3nt: TGCGCCAGCAGCTTGGCCCCTAGCGGGGTGGCCTACGAGCAGTACTTC
CDR3aa: CASSLAPSGVAYEQYF

j_gene: TRBJ1-5
abundance: NA
d_gene: NA
v_gene: TRBV2
CDR3nt: TGTGCCAGTGCCAGGGAAGGCAATCAGCCCCAGCATTTT
CDR3aa: CASAREGNQPQHF

j_gene: TRBJ2-7
abundance: once
d_gene: TRBD2
v_gene: TRBV27
CDR3nt: TGTGCCAGCAACATGGGGCCCGGGACTAGCGGGAACTACGAGCAGTACTTC
CDR3aa: CASNMGPGTSGNYEQYF

j_gene: TRBJ2-2
abundance: NA
d_gene: NA
v_gene: TRBV7-6
CDR3nt: TGTGCCAGCAGCTTACAGCTCTGGGGTAGCGGGAACACCGGGGAGCTGTTTTTT
CDR3aa: CASSLQLWGSGNTGELFF

j_gene: TRBJ1-1
abundance: once
d_gene: TRBD1
v_gene: TRBV6-5
CDR3nt: TGTGCCAGCAGAGGCAGGGGGTTGAGCACTGAAGCTTTCTTT
CDR3aa: CASRGRGLSTEAFF

j_gene: TRBJ2-1
abundance: NA
d_gene: NA
v_gene: TRBV4-3
CDR3nt: TGCGCCAGCAGCCAAGCCGGGGTTAGCTCCTACAATGAGCAGTTCTTC
CDR3aa: CASSQAGVSSYNEQFF

j_gene: TRBJ2-7
abundance: NA
d_gene: TRBD1
v_gene: TRBV28
CDR3nt: TGTGCCAGCAGTCCCCGGACAGGGGTCTACGAGCAGTACTTC
CDR3aa: CASSPRTGVYEQYF

j_gene: TRBJ1-1
abundance: NA
d_gene: NA
v_gene: TRBV29-1
CDR3nt: TGCAGCGTTCATCCCCTCGGGGACACTGAAGCTTTCTTT
CDR3aa: CSVHPLGDTEAFF

j_gene: TRBJ2-2
abundance: NA
d_gene: TRBD1
v_gene: TRBV7-8
CDR3nt: TGTGCCAGCAGCTCGTCCGGACAGGGATACGGGGAGCTGTTTTTT
CDR3aa: CASSSSGQGYGELFF

j_gene: TRBJ1-2
abundance: few
d_gene: TRBD1
v_gene: TRBV19
CDR3nt: TGTGCCAGTAGTATCACTCTGGGACAGATCTCTAACTATGGCTACACCTTC
CDR3aa: CASSITLGQISNYGYTF

j_gene: TRBJ2-5
abundance: NA
d_gene: TRBD2
v_gene: TRBV6-5
CDR3nt: TGTGCCAGCAGTCGGCTAGCGGGGGCGGAGACCCAGTACTTC
CDR3aa: CASSRLAGAETQYF

j_gene: TRBJ2-7
abundance: NA
d_gene: NA
v_gene: TRBV6-5
CDR3nt: TGTGCCAGCAGTTATAGGCGGAACTACGAGCAGTACTTC
CDR3aa: CASSYRRNYEQYF

j_gene: TRBJ2-5
abundance: few
d_gene: TRBD2
v_gene: TRBV7-2
CDR3nt: TGTGCCAGCAGCTATCCGGGACTAGCGGTCCAAGAGACCCAGTACTTC
CDR3aa: CASSYPGLAVQETQYF

j_gene: TRBJ1-1
abundance: NA
d_gene: TRBD1
v_gene: TRBV13
CDR3nt: TGTGCCAGCAGCTTCCGACAGGGCGGGTCCACTGAAGCTTTCTTT
CDR3aa: CASSFRQGGSTEAFF

j_gene: TRBJ2-7
abundance: NA
d_gene: NA
v_gene: TRBV7-3
CDR3nt: TGTGCCAGCAGCCCAGGGGGGACCTACGAGCAGTACTTC
CDR3aa: CASSPGGTYEQYF

j_gene: TRBJ2-1
abundance: NA
d_gene: TRBD1
v_gene: TRBV4-3
CDR3nt: TGCGCCAGCAGCCACGGACAGGGCTCCTACAATGAGCAGTTCTTC
CDR3aa: CASSHGQGSYNEQFF

j_gene: TRBJ2-5
abundance: NA
d_gene: NA
v_gene: TRBV9
CDR3nt: TGTGCCAGCAGCGTAGAGCCAGGGGGGATCATAAATTTGGAGACCCAGTACTTC
CDR3aa: CASSVEPGGIINLETQYF

j_gene: TRBJ2-7
abundance: few
d_gene: TRBD2
v_gene: TRBV6-6
CDR3nt: TGTGCCAGCAGTTACTCAGGGGCGGGAGGGTCCTGGGAGCAGTACTTC
CDR3aa: CASSYSGAGGSWEQYF

j_gene: TRBJ1-4
abundance: NA
d_gene: TRBD1
v_gene: TRBV30
CDR3nt: TGTGCCTGGAGTGTACCCGGGACAGGGAATGAAAAACTGTTTTTT
CDR3aa: CAWSVPGTGNEKLFF

j_gene: TRBJ1-1
abundance: once
d_gene: NA
v_gene: TRBV6-4
CDR3nt: TGTGCCAGTTCCCAAGATGGGCAGGGGCCAGGCACTGAAGCTTTCTTT
CDR3aa: CASSQDGQGPGTEAFF

j_gene: TRBJ2-3
abundance: NA
d_gene: TRBD2
v_gene: TRBV7-3
CDR3nt: TGTGCCAGCAGCTTCAATCGGGAGGCGCAGTATTTT
CDR3aa: CASSFNREAQYF

j_gene: TRBJ1-2
abundance: NA
d_gene: NA
v_gene: TRBV10-3
CDR3nt: TGTGCCATCAGGATCATCCACCCACAGGGACTATGGGGCTACACCTTC
CDR3aa: CAIRIIHPQGLWGYTF

j_gene: TRBJ1-2
abundance: NA
d_gene: TRBD1
v_gene: TRBV29-1
CDR3nt: TGCAGCGTTGCAGGACAGGGGGCAGCTGGCTACACCTTC
CDR3aa: CSVAGQGAAGYTF

j_gene: TRBJ2-3
abundance: NA
d_gene: TRBD2
v_gene: TRBV19
CDR3nt: TGTGCCAGTCGGCCAACTAGCGCCACAGATACGCAGTATTTT
CDR3aa: CASRPTSATDTQYF

j_gene: TRBJ1-6
abundance: NA
d_gene: NA
v_gene: TRBV4-3
CDR3nt: TGCGCCAGCAGCCAACAACTTCTGGATTCACCCCTCCACTTT
CDR3aa: CASSQQLLDSPLHF

j_gene: TRBJ1-2
abundance: NA
d_gene: TRBD1
v_gene: TRBV5-1
CDR3nt: TGCGCCAGCAGCTCCGGGACAGGGGGTTTGGACTATGGCTACACCTTC
CDR3aa: CASSSGTGGLDYGYTF

j_gene: TRBJ2-7
abundance: NA
d_gene: TRBD2
v_gene: TRBV10-3
CDR3nt: TGTGCCAGCTCGATAGCGGGGAAGAGTGACGAGCAGTACTTC
CDR3aa: CASSIAGKSDEQYF

j_gene: TRBJ1-2
abundance: once
d_gene: TRBD1
v_gene: TRBV25-1
CDR3nt: TGTGCCAGCAGTGTCTCGGGACAGGGACGTGGCTACACCTTC
CDR3aa: CASSVSGQGRGYTF

j_gene: TRBJ2-7
abundance: NA
d_gene: TRBD2
v_gene: TRBV9
CDR3nt: TGTGCCAGCAGCGTAGCTAGCGGGGGGTACGAGCAGTACTTC
CDR3aa: CASSVASGGYEQYF

j_gene: TRBJ2-3
abundance: once
d_gene: TRBD2
v_gene: TRBV5-6
CDR3nt: TGTGCCAGCAGCTTGGGGGCTAGCGGATACACAGATACGCAGTATTTT
CDR3aa: CASSLGASGYTDTQYF

j_gene: TRBJ1-2
abundance: NA
d_gene: NA
v_gene: TRBV5-1
CDR3nt: TGCGCCAGCAGCGACGGTTTTCGGGGTCTCTATGGCTACACCTTC
CDR3aa: CASSDGFRGLYGYTF

j_gene: TRBJ2-3
abundance: NA
d_gene: TRBD2
v_gene: TRBV19
CDR3nt: TGTGCCAGTAGTATAACTAGCGGGAGTACAGATACGCAGTATTTT
CDR3aa: CASSITSGSTDTQYF

j_gene: TRBJ1-2
abundance: NA
d_gene: NA
v_gene: TRBV6-5
CDR3nt: TGTGCCAGCAGTTACTTAGGGCAGGGGCGCAGTGGCTACACCTTC
CDR3aa: CASSYLGQGRSGYTF

j_gene: TRBJ2-7
abundance: NA
d_gene: NA
v_gene: TRBV20-1
CDR3nt: TGCAGTGCGCAGAGAACGGGGGAGCAGTACTTC
CDR3aa: CSAQRTGEQYF

j_gene: TRBJ2-1
abundance: few
d_gene: TRBD2
v_gene: TRBV7-8
CDR3nt: TGTGCCAGCAGCTCCTACAGAGTAGCGGGAGGTTATGAGCAGTTCTTC
CDR3aa: CASSSYRVAGGYEQFF

j_gene: TRBJ1-1
abundance: once
d_gene: NA
v_gene: TRBV28
CDR3nt: TGTGCCAGCAGGGCGACAGAGATGAACACTGAAGCTTTCTTT
CDR3aa: CASRATEMNTEAFF

j_gene: TRBJ1-2
abundance: few
d_gene: NA
v_gene: TRBV5-6
CDR3nt: TGTGCCAGCAGCTTGGGATTGGGAGTCTCCTTTCACTACACCTTC
CDR3aa: CASSLGLGVSFHYTF

j_gene: TRBJ2-6
abundance: NA
d_gene: TRBD1
v_gene: TRBV2
CDR3nt: TGTGCCAGCAGGGCAGGGGGTAGCTCTGGGGCCAACGTCCTGACTTTC
CDR3aa: CASRAGGSSGANVLTF

j_gene: TRBJ2-4
abundance: NA
d_gene: NA
v_gene: TRBV2
CDR3nt: TGTGCCAGCAGTGAGGCCGGGGCCAAAAACATTCAGTACTTC
CDR3aa: CASSEAGAKNIQYF

j_gene: TRBJ2-2
abundance: NA
d_gene: NA
v_gene: TRBV15
CDR3nt: TGTGCCACCAGCAGAGGGGCGGGGGCGGGCACCGGGGAGCTGTTTTTT
CDR3aa: CATSRGAGAGTGELFF